This T cell receptor (beta chain) comes out of a study of shared clonotypes between healthy human individuals. Repertoires were generated with immunoSEQ multiplex PCR, while TCRdb's copy carries only in-frame clones and drops some. The sample carries nearly 1,000,000 clones, approximately 80% recorded once. A note on this clone: The antigen is not known.

After removal of 6 bases from V and 8 bases from J, the junction contained 9 bases not matched to a gene. The V gene's germline CDR1 is SQVTM and CDR2 ANQGSEA. There are 12 residues in the CDR3. Regarding the study as a whole: Rarefaction gave evidence that sorted-subset sequencing remained incomplete despite large depth.

The sample comprised memory CD4+ T cells sorted from blood. Subset meaning: CD45RA-negative fraction. The V gene is TRBV29-1, the J gene TRBJ1-2; 7 nucleotides align to TRBD1. The receptor comes from a man aged 18 to 35 in good health. The CDR3 bases are TGCAGCGTGCAAGGGACAGTAAAAGGCTACACCTTC. Protein sequence: CSVQGTVKGYTF.